This entry concerns a single T cell receptor beta chain. The sample originates from a study of cytomegalovirus exposure and HLA in healthy donors. The CDR3 runs to 15 residues. Germline V gene sequence: CDR1 SNHLY, CDR2 FYNNEI. V trimming: 5 bases; J trimming: 5 bases; junction bases outside the gene matches: 8. PCR was performed using 60 Vbeta and 13 Jbeta primers. TCRdb keeps only in-frame clones here, not all; method: immunoSEQ multiplex PCR. The repertoire holds around 100,000 clones, 81% seen once, with under 5.5% in the top ten. The chain combines TRBV2 with TRBJ1-1; 10 bases are a match to TRBD1. The clonotype originates from a woman aged 70-85 years in good health and CMV-seropositive. The sequencing input was PBMCs. The CDR3: CASSSKTGGATEAFF. Here the CDR3 DNA reads TGTGCCAGCAGTTCCAAGACAGGGGGCGCAACTGAAGCTTTCTTT.